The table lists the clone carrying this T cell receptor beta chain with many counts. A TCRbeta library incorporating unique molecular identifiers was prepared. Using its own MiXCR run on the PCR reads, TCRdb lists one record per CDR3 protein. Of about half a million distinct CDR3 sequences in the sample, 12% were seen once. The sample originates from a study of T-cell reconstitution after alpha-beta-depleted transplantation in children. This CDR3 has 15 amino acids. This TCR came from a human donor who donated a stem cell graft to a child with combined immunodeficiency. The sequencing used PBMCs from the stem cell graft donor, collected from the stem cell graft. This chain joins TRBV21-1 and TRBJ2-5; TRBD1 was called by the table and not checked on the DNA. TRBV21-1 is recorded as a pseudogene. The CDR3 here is CASVVRTRIQETQYF. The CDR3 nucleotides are TGTGCCAGCGTAGTTCGGACACGCATCCAAGAGACCCAGTACTTC.